The TCR beta chain under discussion was sequenced for a study of control samples from healthy donors and cancer patients (dated by TCRdb to between 2020 and 2021). About this clone: No cognate antigen has been identified for it. It has no much larger one-base neighbor in the sample; base qualities were not kept.

Libraries were prepared through the immunoSEQ multiplex PCR assay. Entries here come from immuneACCESS through TCRdb and include only in-frame sequences with V and J called. Some clones fail to appear in such tables; in the studies checked, an unresolved V gene covers under half of the shortfall, and the cause of the remainder is unknown. The sample table contains roughly 120,000 clones; only one count was recorded for approximately 94% of them. The ten biggest clones cover approximately 4% of the sample. V loses 4 bases of germline sequence and J loses 7 bases, and the interval between the two ends is 11 bases. The CDR3 covers 14 residues, taking in both the cysteine and the phenylalanine. Only the CDR3 DNA is retained, 42 bases long and in frame from the first base. As encoded in the germline V gene, CDR1 is MGHRA while CDR2 is YSYEKL.

The source material was blood. The sequence came from a man aged 25 to 40 in good health. The receptor chain draws on TRBV4-1 and TRBJ1-6; no D gene call is confident. The DNA sequence follows: TGCGCCAGCAGCCCCCCCTTGGGCAATTCACCCCTCCACTTT. It specifies CASSPPLGNSPLHF.